Detailed here is one T cell receptor (beta chain). This record belongs to a study of shared clonotypes between healthy human individuals. Only in-frame clones appear in the TCRdb table, and some are missing; sequencing was by immunoSEQ multiplex PCR. The sample carries about 1.9 million clones, around 95% recorded once. CD45RO-negative cells were positively selected for CCR7, leaving out terminally differentiated effector memory CD45RA+ cells. The sequence derives from a young man in good health. Some clones in this sample may be carry-over from other donors' samples. The sequencing input was naive CD8+ T cells from PBMCs.

The CDR3 region is CASSVSGQGAEAFF. The CDR3 nucleotides are TGTGCCAGCAGCGTATCGGGACAGGGGGCTGAAGCTTTCTTT. The V gene is TRBV9, the J gene TRBJ1-1; 11 bases fit TRBD1. CDR3 length equals 14 residues. Trimming removed 1 base from V and 6 bases from J; junction bases left unmatched: 2. Germline V CDR1 and CDR2: SGDLS, YYNGEE.